Following are 14 T cell receptor beta chains from one sample sequenced in a study of OX40 agonist ivuxolimab in advanced cancers. Profiled with immunoSEQ multiplex PCR; TCRdb holds only in-frame clones, not every one. The data hold some 48,000 clones, with around nine tenths observed a single time. Here the sequenced sample was CD4+ or CD8+ T cells sorted from blood, taken in a trial of the OX40 agonist ivuxolimab. Receptor source: an adult with an advanced solid tumor such as melanoma, head and neck, liver or kidney cancer.

V and J are TRBV11-1 and TRBJ2-3; D is undetermined. Germline V gives CDR1 SGHAT, CDR2 FQDESV (reference sequence). The CDR3 runs to 14 residues. V was pared by 0 bases and J by 4 bases, with 8 bases between. CDR3 residues: CASSLALWADTQYF. CDR3 bases: TGTGCCAGCAGCTTAGCGCTGTGGGCAGATACGCAGTATTTT.

V is TRBV7-2 and J is TRBJ2-7, with D possibly matching TRBD1 (5 bases). This CDR3 has 16 amino acids. Germline lookup yields CDR1 SGHTA and CDR2 FQGNSA. V shed 5 bases and J shed 7 bases, with 24 bases lying between them. This CDR3 is CASSPLAGHFKGEQYF. CDR3 nucleotides: TGTGCCAGCAGCCCCCTCGCCGGGCATTTTAAGGGGGAGCAGTACTTC.

This chain links TRBV12-5 with TRBJ2-7; a possible D gene is TRBD2 (7 bases). The ends were cut back, 1 base at V and 2 bases at J, with 12 bases in the middle. Germline CDR1 is LGHNT and CDR2 is FRNRAP. The CDR3 runs 15 residues. The CDR3 coding sequence is TGTGCTAGTGGTTTGGCTTTAGGGGGGGCCTACGAGCAGTACTTC. Protein: CASGLALGGAYEQYF.

The chain couples TRBV7-9 to TRBJ1-4; no clear D. The V gene lost 5 bases and the J gene lost 7 bases, with 14 bases spanning the gap. The CDR3 covers 14 residues. Germline values: CDR1 SEHNR, CDR2 FQNEAQ (reference sequence). Here the CDR3 DNA reads TGTGCCAGCAGCGTCGGGGAGTTGAGTGAAAAACTGTTTTTT. This sequence encodes CASSVGELSEKLFF.

The chain carries TRBV4-1 and TRBJ1-4; D gene unclear. This CDR3 spans 19 amino acids. Looked up from germline, CDR1 is MGHRA and CDR2 is YSYEKL. V lost 2 bases and J 0 bases, leaving 19 bases between the germline ends. Written as DNA, the CDR3 is TGCGCCAGCAGCCAAATTGGGTCCATAACCCGTGCAACTAATGAAAAACTGTTTTTT. Its protein is CASSQIGSITRATNEKLFF.

This clone came up a few times. The chain joins TRBV18 to TRBJ2-5; D uncertain. CDR3 length: 11 residues. CDR1 is KGHSH and CDR2 is LQKENI in the germline V gene. V was cut by 6 bases and J by 6 bases, with 8 bases left in between. The CDR3 is CASSLEKTQYF. As DNA, the CDR3 is TGTGCCAGCTCCCTTGAGAAGACCCAGTACTTC. The variable domain in full, completed from reference TRBV18 and TRBJ2-5, reads NAGVMQNPRHLVRRRGQEARLRCSPMKGHSHVYWYRQLPEEGLKFMVYLQKENIIDESGMPKERFSAEFPKEGPSILRIQQVVRGDSAAYFCASSLEKTQYFGPGTRLLVL.

This chain uses TRBV11-1 with TRBJ1-6; 8 bases are a match to TRBD1. Per germline, CDR1 SGHAT and CDR2 FQDESV (reference sequence). The length of the CDR3 is 14 residues. J was trimmed by 9 bases and V by 3 bases; bases with no gene match: 4. In DNA, the CDR3 is TGTGCCAGCAGCTTGGGACAGGTGTCTTCACCCCTCCACTTT. Its protein product is CASSLGQVSSPLHF.

This chain links TRBV13 with TRBJ2-1; 8 nucleotides match TRBD1. CDR1 and CDR2 from the germline V gene are PRHDT and FYEKMQ (reference sequence). Unmatched junction bases numbered 14, after V lost 4 bases and J lost 6 bases. The CDR3 is made up of 17 amino acids. The CDR3 nucleotides are TGTGCCAGCAGCTCCACTCTCCAGGGGGCGCCTTTCAATGAGCAGTTCTTC. This sequence encodes CASSSTLQGAPFNEQFF.

CDR3 amino acids: CASTTNTGTPEAFF. In DNA, the CDR3 is TGCGCCAGCACTACTAATACAGGGACACCTGAAGCTTTCTTT. J is TRBJ1-1 and V is TRBV5-1, with a weak D call TRBD1 (6 bases). Trimming left V 6 bases short and J 6 bases short, with 18 bases between. The CDR3 has 14 amino acids. Germline V gives CDR1 SGHRS, CDR2 YFSETQ.

The sample holds a few counts of this clone. The chain recombines TRBV5-4 with TRBJ1-1, with 9 bases lining up with TRBD1. The V gene's germline CDR1 is SGHNT and CDR2 YYREEE (reference sequence). The CDR3 extends over 14 amino acids. With V trimmed by 3 bases and J by 1 base, 1 base remained unmatched. The CDR3 nucleotides are TGTGCCAGCAGCTGGACAGGGGCGAACACTGAAGCTTTCTTT. It is translated as CASSWTGANTEAFF.

The chain joins TRBV6-6 to TRBJ1-2; 7 nucleotides match TRBD1. CDR1 is MNHNY and CDR2 is SVGAGI in the germline V gene (reference sequence). The V and J ends lost 2 bases and 5 bases, in that order; junction bases with no gene match: 2. The CDR3 has 13 residues. The CDR3 is CASSYTGEYGYTF. Here the CDR3 DNA reads TGTGCCAGCAGTTACACAGGGGAGTATGGCTACACCTTC.

The J gene is TRBJ2-5, the V gene TRBV21-1. TRBV21-1 corresponds to a pseudogene. The CDR3 is made up of 13 amino acids. CDR3 amino acids: CASSSFGAETQYF. The CDR3 coding sequence is TGTGCCAGCAGCAGCTTCGGGGCAGAGACCCAGTACTTC.

V is TRBV19 and J is TRBJ2-6; D unresolved. V was clipped by 6 bases and J by 4 bases, with 7 bases between them. The CDR3 has 13 residues. CDR1 is LNHDA and CDR2 is SQIVND in the germline V gene (reference sequence). CDR3: CASRALGANVLTF. The CDR3 nucleotides read TGTGCCAGTAGGGCGTTGGGGGCCAACGTCCTGACTTTC. The full variable domain, rest sourced from reference TRBV19 and TRBJ2-6, is DGGITQSPKYLFRKEGQNVTLSCEQNLNHDAMYWYRQDPGQGLRLIYYSQIVNDFQKGDIAEGYSVSREKKESFPLTVTSAQKNPTAFYLCASRALGANVLTFGAGSRLTVL.

The rearrangement links TRBV4-1 to TRBJ1-4; 7 bases line up with TRBD1. The CDR3 covers 16 residues. The J segment lost 8 bases and the V segment lost 4 bases, leaving 13 bases of the junction unmatched. Germline V CDR1 and CDR2: MGHRA, YSYEKL. In DNA, the CDR3 is TGCGCCAGCAGCCCACTTCAGGGGGGCGCAGGGGAAAAACTGTTTTTT. Its translation is CASSPLQGGAGEKLFF.